The sample holds a few counts of the clone carrying this T cell receptor beta chain. Data came from immunoSEQ multiplex PCR; TCRdb stores just in-frame clones and leaves some out. The data show 320,000 or so clones, around 84% seen once. These data belong to a study of blood T cell repertoires in COVID-19. Per germline, CDR1 SGHRS and CDR2 YFSETQ. This CDR3 comprises 15 residues. V shed 6 bases and J 3 bases; nucleotides not matched to a gene: 8. The origin of this receptor is a woman aged 30 to 39 who had been exposed to COVID-19. Sequences were obtained from PBMCs or T cells enriched from blood (not recorded which). The V call is TRBV5-1, the J call TRBJ2-7; TRBD2 aligns across 11 bases. In DNA form, the CDR3 reads TGCGCCAGCACCACAAAACTAGCGGGGGACTACGAGCAGTACTTC. Its translation is CASTTKLAGDYEQYF.